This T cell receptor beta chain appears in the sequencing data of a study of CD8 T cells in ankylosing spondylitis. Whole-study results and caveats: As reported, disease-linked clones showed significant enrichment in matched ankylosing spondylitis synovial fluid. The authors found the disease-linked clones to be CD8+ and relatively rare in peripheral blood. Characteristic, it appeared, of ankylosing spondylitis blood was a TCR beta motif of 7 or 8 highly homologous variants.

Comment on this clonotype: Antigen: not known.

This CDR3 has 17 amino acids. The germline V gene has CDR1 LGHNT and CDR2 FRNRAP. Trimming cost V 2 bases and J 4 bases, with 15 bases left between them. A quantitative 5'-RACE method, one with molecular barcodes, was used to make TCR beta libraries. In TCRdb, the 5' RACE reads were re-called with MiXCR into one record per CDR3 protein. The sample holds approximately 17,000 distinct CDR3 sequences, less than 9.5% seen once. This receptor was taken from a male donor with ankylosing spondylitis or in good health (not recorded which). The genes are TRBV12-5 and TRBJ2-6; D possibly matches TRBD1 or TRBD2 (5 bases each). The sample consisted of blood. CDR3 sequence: CASGLSAGGVGANVLTF. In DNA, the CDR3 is TGTGCTAGTGGTTTGTCCGCTGGGGGTGTCGGGGCCAACGTCCTGACTTTC.